The clone carrying this T cell receptor beta chain has a count of ten or more. Its antigen is unknown. The data belong to a study of T cells in Graves' hyperthyroidism and ophthalmopathy. Uncontrolled infection, other autoimmune disease, pregnancy and lactation each barred patients from inclusion. Diagnostic assessment was based on clinical symptoms, serum thyroxine and TRAb, thyroid ultrasound and orbital computed tomography. Whole-study findings and limits: Most thyroid-expanded clonotypes above 0.001 were also found in blood.

The CDR3 spans 13 residues. The germline CDR1 and CDR2 sequences are SQVTM and ANQGSEA. Deletions cut 4 bases from V and 1 base from J, with 11 bases between. RNA transcripts served as the template for amplifying TCR beta CDR3 regions. Primed by the HTBI set, a first-round RT-PCR was run on the TCR CDR3. TCRdb redid the calling of the multiplex PCR reads with MiXCR, one entry per CDR3 protein. The sample contains approximately 700,000 distinct CDR3 sequences, roughly 45% of which appear only once. The sequenced sample consisted of peripheral blood or thyroid tissue (not recorded which). The chain has TRBV29-1 and TRBJ2-7; no reliable D call. This clonotype originated in an adult man with Graves' disease, either hyperthyroidism or ophthalmopathy (not recorded which). For the CDR3, the DNA is TGCAGCGTTGTGAGGCAGGAGTCCTACGAGCAGTACTTC. Amino acids: CSVVRQESYEQYF.